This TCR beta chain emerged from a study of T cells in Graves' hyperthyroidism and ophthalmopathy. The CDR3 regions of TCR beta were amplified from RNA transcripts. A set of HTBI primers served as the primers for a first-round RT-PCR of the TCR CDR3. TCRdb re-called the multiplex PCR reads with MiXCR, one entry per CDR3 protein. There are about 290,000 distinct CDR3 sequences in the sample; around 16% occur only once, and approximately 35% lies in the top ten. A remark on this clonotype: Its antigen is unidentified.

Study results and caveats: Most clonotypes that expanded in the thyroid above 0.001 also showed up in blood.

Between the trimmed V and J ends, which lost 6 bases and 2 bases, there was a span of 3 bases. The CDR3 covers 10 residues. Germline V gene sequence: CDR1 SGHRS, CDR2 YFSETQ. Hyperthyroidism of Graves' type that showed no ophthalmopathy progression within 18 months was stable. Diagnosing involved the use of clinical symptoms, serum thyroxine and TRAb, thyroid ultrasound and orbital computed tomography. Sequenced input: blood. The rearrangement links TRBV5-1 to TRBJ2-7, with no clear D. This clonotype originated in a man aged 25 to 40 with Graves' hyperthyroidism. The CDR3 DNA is TGCGCCAGCATGACCTACGAGCAGTACTTC. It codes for CASMTYEQYF. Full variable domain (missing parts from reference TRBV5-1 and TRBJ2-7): KAGVTQTPRYLIKTRGQQVTLSCSPISGHRSVSWYQQTPGQGLQFLFEYFSETQRNKGNFPGRFSGRQFSNSRSEMNVSTLELGDSALYLCASMTYEQYFGPGTRLTVT.